This T cell receptor (beta chain) was captured in a study of blood T cells in healthy people across ages. Study results and caveats: Older individuals had lower TCR beta diversity per million T cells (the decline was roughly linear).

A second about 6 to 12 cycle PCR used barcoded and J-beta primers. A 12-random-nucleotide template-switch adaptor tagged each cDNA molecule. TCRdb reanalysed the 5' RACE reads using MiXCR and keeps one entry per CDR3 protein. The data contain around 1,500,000 distinct CDR3 sequences, 28% of them singletons. Each donor supplied 7.5 to 10 milliliters of peripheral blood. The CDR3 has 14 residues. Germline V gene lookup returns CDR1 KGHSH and CDR2 LQKENI. Trimming shortened V by 3 bases and J by 3 bases, and 11 bases separated the two germline ends. As to this clonotype: Antigen unknown.

The sample consisted of blood. This clonotype was sampled from a young woman in good health. The chain uses TRBV18 and TRBJ1-2, with D uncertain. The CDR3 sequence: CASSPSRKDYGYTF. In nucleotides, the CDR3 is TGTGCCAGCTCACCTAGCAGGAAGGACTATGGCTACACCTTC. The full variable domain, with the rest looked up from reference TRBV18 and TRBJ1-2, is NAGVMQNPRHLVRRRGQEARLRCSPMKGHSHVYWYRQLPEEGLKFMVYLQKENIIDESGMPKERFSAEFPKEGPSILRIQQVVRGDSAAYFCASSPSRKDYGYTFGSGTRLTVV.